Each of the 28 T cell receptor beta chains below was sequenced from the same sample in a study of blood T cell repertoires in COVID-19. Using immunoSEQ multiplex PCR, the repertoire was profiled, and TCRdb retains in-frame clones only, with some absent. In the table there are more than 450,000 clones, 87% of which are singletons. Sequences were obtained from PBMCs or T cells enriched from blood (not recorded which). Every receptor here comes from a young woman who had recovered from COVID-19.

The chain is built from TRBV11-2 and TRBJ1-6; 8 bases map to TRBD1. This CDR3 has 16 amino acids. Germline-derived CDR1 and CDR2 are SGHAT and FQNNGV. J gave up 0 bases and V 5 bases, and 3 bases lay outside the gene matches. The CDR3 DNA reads TGTGCCAGCAGCCACAGGGGGAGCTCCTATAATTCACCCCTCCACTTT. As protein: CASSHRGSSYNSPLHF. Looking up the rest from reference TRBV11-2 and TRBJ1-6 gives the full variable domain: EAGVAQSPRYKIIEKRQSVAFWCNPISGHATLYWYQQILGQGPKLLIQFQNNGVVDDSQLPKDRFSAERLKGVDSTLKIQPAKLEDSAVYLCASSHRGSSYNSPLHFGNGTRLTVT.

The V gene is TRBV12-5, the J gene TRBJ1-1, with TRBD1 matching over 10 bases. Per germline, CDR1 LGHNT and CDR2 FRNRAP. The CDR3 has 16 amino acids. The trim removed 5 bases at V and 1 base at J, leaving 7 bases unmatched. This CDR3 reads CASGLGTGAGNTEAFF. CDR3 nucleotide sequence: TGTGCTAGTGGTCTCGGGACAGGGGCGGGGAACACTGAAGCTTTCTTT.

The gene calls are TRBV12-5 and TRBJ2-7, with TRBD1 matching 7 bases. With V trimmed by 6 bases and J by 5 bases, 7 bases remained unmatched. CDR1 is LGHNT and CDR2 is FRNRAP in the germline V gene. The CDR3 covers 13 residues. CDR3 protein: CASGLDRSHEQYF. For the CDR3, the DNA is TGTGCTAGTGGCCTGGACAGGAGTCACGAGCAGTACTTC.

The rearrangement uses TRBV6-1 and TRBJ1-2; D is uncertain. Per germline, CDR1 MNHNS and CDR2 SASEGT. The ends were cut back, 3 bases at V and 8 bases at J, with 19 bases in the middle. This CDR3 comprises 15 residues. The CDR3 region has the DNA TGTGCCAGCAGTGACCCCGCTCGAGAGAGAGAAGGCTACACCTTC. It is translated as CASSDPAREREGYTF.

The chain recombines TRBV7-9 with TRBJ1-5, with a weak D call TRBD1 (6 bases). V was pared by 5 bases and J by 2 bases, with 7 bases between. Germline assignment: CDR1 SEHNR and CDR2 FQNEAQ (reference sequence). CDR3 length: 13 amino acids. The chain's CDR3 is CASSRQGNQPQHF. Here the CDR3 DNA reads TGTGCCAGCAGCCGACAGGGCAATCAGCCCCAGCATTTT.

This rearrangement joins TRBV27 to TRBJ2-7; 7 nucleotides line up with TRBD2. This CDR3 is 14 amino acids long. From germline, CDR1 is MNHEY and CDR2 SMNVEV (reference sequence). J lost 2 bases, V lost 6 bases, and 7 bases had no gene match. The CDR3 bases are TGTGCCAGCAGCCGGGACTACTCCACCTACGAGCAGTACTTC. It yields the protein CASSRDYSTYEQYF.

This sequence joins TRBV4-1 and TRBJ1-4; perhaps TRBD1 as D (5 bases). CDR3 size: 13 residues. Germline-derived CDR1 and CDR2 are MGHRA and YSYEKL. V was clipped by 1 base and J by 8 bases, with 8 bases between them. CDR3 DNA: TGCGCCAGCAGCCAAGGGACACGCGAAAAACTGTTTTTT. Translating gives CASSQGTREKLFF.

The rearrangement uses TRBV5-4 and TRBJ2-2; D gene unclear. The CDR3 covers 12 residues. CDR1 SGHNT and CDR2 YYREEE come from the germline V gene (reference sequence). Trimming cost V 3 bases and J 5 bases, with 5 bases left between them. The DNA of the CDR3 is TGTGCCAGCAGCTCCCCGACCGGGGAGCTGTTTTTT. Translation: CASSSPTGELFF.

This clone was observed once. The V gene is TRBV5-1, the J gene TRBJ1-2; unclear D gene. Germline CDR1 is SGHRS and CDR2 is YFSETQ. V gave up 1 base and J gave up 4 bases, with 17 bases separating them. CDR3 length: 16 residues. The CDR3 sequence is CASSLRYGETFYGYTF. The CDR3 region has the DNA TGCGCCAGCAGCTTGAGATACGGTGAAACTTTCTATGGCTACACCTTC.

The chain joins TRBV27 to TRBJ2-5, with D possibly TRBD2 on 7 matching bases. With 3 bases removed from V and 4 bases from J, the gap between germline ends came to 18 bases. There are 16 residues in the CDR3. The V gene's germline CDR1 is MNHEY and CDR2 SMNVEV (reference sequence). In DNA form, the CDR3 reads TGTGCCAGCAGTTTTAGAGGGGGGGGGCTAGTAGAGACCCAGTACTTC. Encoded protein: CASSFRGGGLVETQYF.

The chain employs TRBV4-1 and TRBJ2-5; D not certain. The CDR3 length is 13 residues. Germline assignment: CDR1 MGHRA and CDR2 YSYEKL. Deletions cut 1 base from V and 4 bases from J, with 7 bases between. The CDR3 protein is CASSQVRGETQYF. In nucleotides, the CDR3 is TGCGCCAGCAGCCAAGTACGAGGAGAGACCCAGTACTTC.

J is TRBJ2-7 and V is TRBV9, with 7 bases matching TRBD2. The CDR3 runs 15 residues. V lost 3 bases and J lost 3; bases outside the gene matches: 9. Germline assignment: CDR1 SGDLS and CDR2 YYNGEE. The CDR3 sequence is CASSESGETDYEQYF. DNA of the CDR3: TGTGCCAGCAGCGAGAGCGGGGAGACCGACTACGAGCAGTACTTC.

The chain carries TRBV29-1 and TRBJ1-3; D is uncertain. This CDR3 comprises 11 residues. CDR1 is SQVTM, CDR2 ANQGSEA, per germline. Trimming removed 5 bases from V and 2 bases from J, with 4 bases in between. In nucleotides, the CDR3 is TGCAGCGTTCCGGCTGGAAACACCATATATTTT. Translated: CSVPAGNTIYF.

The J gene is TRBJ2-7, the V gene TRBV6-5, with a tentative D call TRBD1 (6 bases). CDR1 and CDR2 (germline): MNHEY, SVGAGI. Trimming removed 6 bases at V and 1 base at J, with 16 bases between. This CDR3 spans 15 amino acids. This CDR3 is CASRAILGQSYEQYF. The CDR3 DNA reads TGTGCCAGCAGAGCCATCCTTGGACAGTCCTACGAGCAGTACTTC.

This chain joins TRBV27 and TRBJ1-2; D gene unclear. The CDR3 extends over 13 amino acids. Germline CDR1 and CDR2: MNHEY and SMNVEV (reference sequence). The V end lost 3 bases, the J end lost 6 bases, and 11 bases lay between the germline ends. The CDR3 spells CASSFGPDDGYTF. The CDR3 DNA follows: TGTGCCAGCAGTTTTGGGCCTGACGATGGCTACACCTTC.

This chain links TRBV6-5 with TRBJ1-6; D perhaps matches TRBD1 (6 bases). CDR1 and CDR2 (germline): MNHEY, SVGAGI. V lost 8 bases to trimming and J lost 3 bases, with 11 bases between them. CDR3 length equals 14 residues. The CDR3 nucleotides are TGTGCCAGCCAGACAGGCCTCTATAATTCACCCCTCCACTTT. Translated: CASQTGLYNSPLHF.

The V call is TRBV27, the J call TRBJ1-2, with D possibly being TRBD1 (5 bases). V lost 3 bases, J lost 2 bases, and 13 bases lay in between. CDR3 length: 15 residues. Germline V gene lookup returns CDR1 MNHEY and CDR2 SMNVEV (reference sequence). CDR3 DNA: TGTGCCAGCAGTTTTACAGGTATTGGAAACTATGGCTACACCTTC. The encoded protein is CASSFTGIGNYGYTF.

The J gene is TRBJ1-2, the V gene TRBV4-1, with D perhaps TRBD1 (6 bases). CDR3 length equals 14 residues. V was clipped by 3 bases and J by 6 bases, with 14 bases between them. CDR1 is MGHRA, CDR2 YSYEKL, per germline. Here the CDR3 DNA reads TGCGCCAGCAGCCACTTTCGGACAGATAATGGCTACACCTTC. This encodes CASSHFRTDNGYTF.

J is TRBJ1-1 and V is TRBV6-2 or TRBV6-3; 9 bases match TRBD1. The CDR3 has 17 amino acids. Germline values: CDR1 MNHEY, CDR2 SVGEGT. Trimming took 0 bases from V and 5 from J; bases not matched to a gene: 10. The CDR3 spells CASSYSVGGQGRTEAFF. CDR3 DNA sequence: TGTGCCAGCAGTTACTCGGTGGGTGGACAGGGGAGGACTGAAGCTTTCTTT.

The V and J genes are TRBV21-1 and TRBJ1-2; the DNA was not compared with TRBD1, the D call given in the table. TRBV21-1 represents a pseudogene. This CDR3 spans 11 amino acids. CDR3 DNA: TGTGCCCCAGGTAAGGGGTATGGCTACACCTTC. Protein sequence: CAPGKGYGYTF.

CDR3 DNA sequence: TGCGCCAGCAGCCCGAAGACAGGGGGCAGACCTGAAGCTTTCTTT. The encoded protein is CASSPKTGGRPEAFF. The chain uses TRBV4-1 and TRBJ1-1, with 10 bases that match TRBD1. Germline CDR1 is MGHRA and CDR2 is YSYEKL. The ends lost 4 bases at V and 6 bases at J; junction bases unmatched: 8. This CDR3 region has 15 residues.

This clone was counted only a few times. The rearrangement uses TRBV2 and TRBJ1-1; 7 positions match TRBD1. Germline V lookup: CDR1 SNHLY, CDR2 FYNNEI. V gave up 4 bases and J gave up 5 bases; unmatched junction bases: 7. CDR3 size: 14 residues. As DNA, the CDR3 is TGTGCCAGCAGTGGGAGGGGGCGAGGGACTGAAGCTTTCTTT. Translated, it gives CASSGRGRGTEAFF.

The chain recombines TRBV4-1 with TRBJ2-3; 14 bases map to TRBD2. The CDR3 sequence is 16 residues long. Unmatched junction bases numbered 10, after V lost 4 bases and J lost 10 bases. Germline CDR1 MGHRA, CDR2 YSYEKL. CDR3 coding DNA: TGCGCCAGCAGCCCCGTGACTAGCGGGGGGGAAGGTGCGCAGTATTTT. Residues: CASSPVTSGGEGAQYF.

Here the CDR3 DNA reads TGTGCCAGCAGTTTAGGGCAGGGGGACGGGGAGCTGTTTTTT. It is translated as CASSLGQGDGELFF. The rearrangement uses TRBV27 and TRBJ2-2, with 7 bases matching TRBD1. After removal of 2 bases from V and 7 bases from J, the junction contained 4 bases not matched to a gene. The CDR3 sequence is 14 residues long. Germline CDR1 is MNHEY and CDR2 is SMNVEV (reference sequence).

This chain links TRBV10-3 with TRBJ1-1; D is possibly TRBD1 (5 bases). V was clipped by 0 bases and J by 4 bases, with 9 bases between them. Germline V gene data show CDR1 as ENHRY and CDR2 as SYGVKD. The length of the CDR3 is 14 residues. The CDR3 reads CAISESGRGTEAFF. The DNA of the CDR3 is TGTGCCATCAGTGAGTCGGGGCGGGGCACTGAAGCTTTCTTT.

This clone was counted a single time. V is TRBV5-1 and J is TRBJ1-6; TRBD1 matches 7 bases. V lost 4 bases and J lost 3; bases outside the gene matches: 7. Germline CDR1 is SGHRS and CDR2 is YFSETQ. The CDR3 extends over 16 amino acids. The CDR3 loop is CASSPTGPIYNSPLHF. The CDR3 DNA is TGCGCCAGCAGCCCGACAGGGCCGATCTATAATTCACCCCTCCACTTT.

The CDR3 DNA follows: TGTGCCAGCAGAGAGGCAGAAGCTAACACTGAAGCTTTCTTT. It specifies CASREAEANTEAFF. V gene TRBV28 combines with J gene TRBJ1-1; the D is unclear. The germline V and J ends were trimmed by 6 bases and 2 bases, with 13 bases remaining between them. The CDR3 sequence is 14 residues long. Germline CDR1 and CDR2: MDHEN and SYDVKM.

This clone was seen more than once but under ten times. CDR3 in DNA: TGTGCCAGCAGCCTGAGCACAGATACGCAGTATTTT. Translated, it gives CASSLSTDTQYF. The chain has TRBV7-2 and TRBJ2-3; D unresolved. The ends were cut back, 5 bases at V and 0 bases at J, with 3 bases in the middle. This CDR3 has 12 residues. CDR1 and CDR2 (germline): SGHTA, FQGNSA.